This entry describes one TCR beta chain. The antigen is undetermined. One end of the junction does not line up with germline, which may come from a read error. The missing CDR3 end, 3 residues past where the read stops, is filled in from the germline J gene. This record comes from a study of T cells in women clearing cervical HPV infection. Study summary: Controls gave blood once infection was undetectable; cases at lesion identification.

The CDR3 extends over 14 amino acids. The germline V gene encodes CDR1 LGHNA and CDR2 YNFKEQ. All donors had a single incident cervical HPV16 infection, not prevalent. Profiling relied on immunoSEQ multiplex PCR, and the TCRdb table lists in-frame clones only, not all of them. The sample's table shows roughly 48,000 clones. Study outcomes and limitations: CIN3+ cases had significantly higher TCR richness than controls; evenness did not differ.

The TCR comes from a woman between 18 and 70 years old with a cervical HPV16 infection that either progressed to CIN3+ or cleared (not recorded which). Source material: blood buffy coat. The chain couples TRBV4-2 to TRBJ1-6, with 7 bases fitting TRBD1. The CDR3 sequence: CASSQGTGDSPLHF. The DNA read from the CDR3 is TGCGCCAGCAGCCAAGGAACAGGGGATTCACCC.